What follows is one T cell receptor beta chain and its context. The CDR3 consists of 17 residues. The germline V gene encodes CDR1 LNHDA and CDR2 SQIVND (reference sequence). V was pared by 3 bases and J by 0 bases, with 8 bases of the junction left unmatched. Only in-frame clones appear in the TCRdb table, and some are missing; sequencing was by immunoSEQ multiplex PCR. The sample shows about 76,000 clones, approximately 86% of them seen only once. The data belong to a study of OX40 agonist ivuxolimab in advanced cancers. This clonotype was obtained from an adult with an advanced solid tumor such as melanoma, head and neck, liver or kidney cancer. The source material was CD4+ or CD8+ T cells sorted from blood, sampled in a trial of the OX40 agonist ivuxolimab. The chain uses TRBV19 and TRBJ1-5, with 7 bases fitting TRBD1. CDR3 sequence: CASSIFAGTVSNQPQHF. The CDR3 bases are TGTGCCAGTAGTATTTTTGCGGGGACAGTTAGCAATCAGCCCCAGCATTTT.